Presented here are 32 T cell receptor beta chains from one specimen sequenced in a study of Graves' ophthalmopathy and Graves' hyperthyroidism (dated by TCRdb to the late 2010s). Instrument on record: Illumina HiSeq 2000. For repertoire sequencing, TCR beta CDR3 regions were amplified from RNA transcripts. A first-round RT-PCR used HTBI primers with the Qiagen OneStep RT-PCR kit, followed by a second-round multiplex PCR, size selection and purification. TCRdb itself trimmed the public reads at Q25 with fastp, ran MiXCR and retained productive beta chains. Merged by CDR3 protein, the rows form single entries marked with the most common genes and DNA. Present in this sample are about 380,000 distinct CDR3 sequences, 15% to 19% of which were seen just once. The top ten clonotypes cover approximately 7% of the sample. The sample was peripheral blood. These receptors were obtained from a woman aged 18-29 years with stable Graves' hyperthyroidism. Donor details come from another sample of the same person, matched by shared clones.

Many counts were recorded for this clonotype. The V call is TRBV20-1, the J call TRBJ2-7; perhaps TRBD1 as D (6 bases). The CDR3 has 14 amino acids. V was clipped by 5 bases and J by 0 bases, with 14 bases between them. Germline V CDR1 and CDR2: DFQATT, SNEGSKA (reference sequence). The CDR3 sequence is CSAPDRSSSYEQYF. The CDR3 nucleotides are TGCAGTGCTCCCGACAGGTCTAGCTCCTACGAGCAGTACTTC.

This clonotype came up many times. The chain is built from TRBV20-1 and TRBJ2-7, with 7 nucleotides matching TRBD2. Trimming cost V 6 bases and J 3 bases; bases outside gene matches: 11. This CDR3 spans 14 amino acids. Germline CDR1 is DFQATT and CDR2 is SNEGSKA (reference sequence). The CDR3 region is CSATRRGINYEQYF. DNA for the CDR3: TGCAGTGCCACCCGGCGGGGGATAAACTACGAGCAGTACTTC.

The sample holds one count of this clonotype. The chain is built from TRBV12-3 or TRBV12-4 and TRBJ1-2; maybe TRBD1 (5 bases). The length of the CDR3 is 14 residues. The ends were cut back, 10 bases at V and 7 bases at J, with 22 bases in the middle. DNA for the CDR3: TGTGCCATCAAACCCTTCAGTTTGAGGGGTGGCTACACCTTC. This translates into CAIKPFSLRGGYTF.

The sample holds many counts of this clonotype. The V call is TRBV5-8, the J call TRBJ1-1; D may be TRBD1 (5 bases). The CDR3 covers 16 residues. Germline V lookup: CDR1 SGHTS, CDR2 YDEGEE. Between the trimmed V and J ends, which lost 0 bases and 1 base, there was a span of 13 bases. The DNA of the CDR3 is TGTGCCAGCAGCTTGGGGGACTTCCGGAAGAACACTGAAGCTTTCTTT. As protein: CASSLGDFRKNTEAFF.

The genes are TRBV20-1 and TRBJ1-5, with D tentatively TRBD1 (5 bases). CDR3 length equals 14 residues. With 0 bases removed from V and 4 bases from J, the gap between germline ends came to 10 bases. Germline V gene lookup returns CDR1 DFQATT and CDR2 SNEGSKA (reference sequence). CDR3 nucleotide sequence: TGCAGTGCTAGAGATTGGGGGGGTAATCAGCCCCAGCATTTT. It encodes CSARDWGGNQPQHF.

Worth noting for this clonotype: The conserved closing phenylalanine or tryptophan is absent in this CDR3, likely reflecting a read error. The chain links TRBV12-3 or TRBV12-4 to TRBJ1-5; D not certain. V was shortened by 6 bases and J by 6 bases, with 12 bases between the two germline ends. The CDR3 has 13 residues. The CDR3 loop is CASRPKMSQPQHY. The CDR3 nucleotides read TGTGCCAGCAGGCCTAAGATGTCTCAGCCCCAGCATTAT.

The genes are TRBV24-1 and TRBJ1-1; 9 bases map to TRBD1. Trimming at V came to 5 bases and at J to 5 bases, leaving 8 bases not matched to a gene. The germline CDR1 and CDR2 sequences are KGHDR and SFDVKD. The CDR3 runs 15 residues. CDR3 in amino acids: CATSAEDRGETEAFF. The CDR3 DNA is TGTGCCACCAGTGCCGAGGACAGGGGAGAAACTGAAGCTTTCTTT.

This clonotype was seen many times. CDR3 sequence: CASSLALGVYHQPQHF. For the CDR3, the DNA is TGTGCCAGCAGTTTAGCGCTAGGAGTGTACCATCAGCCCCAGCATTTT. The rearrangement joins TRBV12-3 or TRBV12-4 to TRBJ1-5; D not certain. This CDR3 is built from 16 residues. V was clipped by 0 bases and J by 5 bases, with 14 bases between them.

This clonotype has ten or more counts. The chain employs TRBV6-1 and TRBJ2-4, with TRBD1 matching 7 bases. The junction had 8 bases not matched to a gene; V was cut back by 2 bases and J by 7 bases. CDR1 MNHNS and CDR2 SASEGT come from the germline V gene. The CDR3 is 15 residues long. CDR3 amino acids: CASSEPQGTGNIQYF. CDR3 in DNA: TGTGCCAGCAGTGAACCACAGGGGACGGGGAACATTCAGTACTTC.

This clonotype was counted a few times. This chain connects TRBV4-1 to TRBJ2-7; possibly TRBD1 for D (6 bases). The CDR3 is 14 amino acids. The V end lost 3 bases, the J end lost 2 bases, and 11 bases lay between the germline ends. Germline loops: CDR1 MGHRA, CDR2 YSYEKL. For the CDR3, the DNA is TGCGCCAGCAGCCACCAGACAGGCCCCTACGAGCAGTACTTC. Amino acids: CASSHQTGPYEQYF.

In this sample, this clonotype turned up many times. This CDR3 reads CASSPFSAEAFF. The DNA of the CDR3 is TGTGCCAGCAGTCCGTTTTCGGCTGAAGCTTTCTTT. The chain links TRBV28 to TRBJ1-1; D gene unclear. This CDR3 is built from 12 residues. Germline-derived CDR1 and CDR2 are MDHEN and SYDVKM. V was shortened by 5 bases and J by 6 bases, with 10 bases between the two germline ends. The full variable domain, with the rest looked up from reference TRBV28 and TRBJ1-1, is DVKVTQSSRYLVKRTGEKVFLECVQDMDHENMFWYRQDPGLGLRLIYFSYDVKMKEKGDIPEGYSVSREKKERFSLILESASTNQTSMYLCASSPFSAEAFFGQGTRLTVV.

This clonotype came up many times. The chain has TRBV12-3 or TRBV12-4 and TRBJ2-5, with 9 bases that match TRBD1. There are 16 residues in the CDR3. J lost 5 bases, V lost 6 bases, and 13 bases had no gene match. The CDR3 DNA sequence: TGTGCCAGCAGCCCGACCGGGACAGGGTTCGTGGAGACCCAGTACTTC. Its translation: CASSPTGTGFVETQYF.

The chain has TRBV11-1 and TRBJ2-2; D unclear. The CDR3 totals 16 residues. Trimming shortened V by 5 bases and J by 5 bases, and 18 bases separated the two germline ends. Germline V gene lookup returns CDR1 SGHAT and CDR2 FQDESV (reference sequence). CDR3 residues: CASSLALTSGTGELFF. The CDR3, as DNA: TGTGCCAGCAGCCTTGCCCTGACTTCGGGTACCGGGGAGCTGTTTTTT. The whole variable domain, remainder taken from reference TRBV11-1 and TRBJ2-2, is EAEVAQSPRYKITEKSQAVAFWCDPISGHATLYWYRQILGQGPELLVQFQDESVVDDSQLPKDRFSAERLKGVDSTLKIQPAELGDSAMYLCASSLALTSGTGELFFGEGSRLTVL.

This clonotype was seen ten or more times. The chain joins TRBV10-3 to TRBJ2-5, with 7 bases identical to TRBD1. This CDR3 region has 15 residues. Germline CDR1 is ENHRY and CDR2 is SYGVKD. With V trimmed by 4 bases and J by 2 bases, 7 bases remained unmatched. The CDR3 bases are TGTGCCATCAGTGTGGTGCCAGGGGGTCAAGAGACCCAGTACTTC. Translation gives CAISVVPGGQETQYF.

This clonotype was seen a few times. The genes are TRBV3-1 and TRBJ1-2; D remains ambiguous. Germline V CDR1 and CDR2: LGHDT, YNNKEL (reference sequence). Trimming left V 3 bases short and J 7 bases short, with 12 bases between. The CDR3 totals 13 residues. CDR3 nucleotides: TGTGCCAGCAGCCACCGCGACCGGAGTGGCTACACCTTC. Translated: CASSHRDRSGYTF.

Ten or more counts support this clonotype. The chain carries TRBV20-1 and TRBJ2-2; 9 positions agree with TRBD2. Germline V CDR1 and CDR2: DFQATT, SNEGSKA (reference sequence). The CDR3 contains 15 residues. V shed 2 bases and J 2 bases; nucleotides not matched to a gene: 3. CDR3 sequence reads: CSARSLAGNTGELFF. DNA for the CDR3: TGCAGTGCTAGATCCCTAGCGGGAAACACCGGGGAGCTGTTTTTT.

At least ten counts were recorded for this clonotype. V and J are TRBV29-1 and TRBJ1-2; a possible D gene is TRBD1 (5 bases). This CDR3 region has 13 residues. Germline assignment: CDR1 SQVTM and CDR2 ANQGSEA. Trimming took off 5 bases at V and 3 bases at J, with 13 bases between the two ends. The CDR3 is CSVPRGNDYGYTF. CDR3 nucleotides: TGCAGCGTTCCAAGGGGCAATGACTATGGCTACACCTTC.

In its sample, this clonotype was seen many times. The V and J genes are TRBV12-3 or TRBV12-4 and TRBJ1-2; 7 bases match TRBD1. J gave up 7 bases and V 3 bases, and 2 bases lay outside the gene matches. The CDR3 is 12 amino acids. CDR3 in amino acids: CASSFYRGGYTF. The CDR3 bases are TGTGCCAGCAGTTTCTACAGGGGTGGCTACACCTTC.

This clonotype was found a few times. This could be a read error, since a much larger clone is one nucleotide away. The chain links TRBV12-3 or TRBV12-4 to TRBJ1-3; a possible D gene is TRBD1 (5 bases). The length of the CDR3 is 14 residues. CDR3 nucleotide sequence: TGTACCAGCAGTCCGATCAGGGCTGGAAACACCATATATTTT. Translated, it gives CTSSPIRAGNTIYF.

Ten or more counts support this clonotype. The rearrangement uses TRBV20-1 and TRBJ1-2, with a tentative D call TRBD1 (6 bases). V dropped 1 base and J dropped 5 bases, with 14 bases sitting between them. The CDR3 length is 14 residues. Germline V CDR1 and CDR2: DFQATT, SNEGSKA (reference sequence). The CDR3 DNA follows: TGCAGTGCTAGAGTAGGGGGGCGAGAGTATGGCTACACCTTC. It codes for CSARVGGREYGYTF.

V usage is TRBV6-5 and J usage is TRBJ1-2; D is possibly TRBD1 (6 bases). V gave up 2 bases and J gave up 4 bases, with 14 bases separating them. The CDR3 spans 15 residues. Per germline, CDR1 MNHEY and CDR2 SVGAGI. CDR3 coding DNA: TGTGCCAGCAGTTACATAGCACAGGGTTCCTATGGCTACACCTTC. Its protein is CASSYIAQGSYGYTF.

The sample holds many counts of this clonotype. The chain recombines TRBV12-3 or TRBV12-4 with TRBJ1-5, with 10 bases lining up with TRBD1. V dropped 4 bases and J dropped 3; count of bases not matched to a gene: 3. The CDR3 totals 15 residues. CDR3: CASSSGQGYNQPQHF. CDR3 nucleotides: TGTGCCAGCAGTTCGGGACAGGGGTACAATCAGCCCCAGCATTTT.

Ten or more counts support this clonotype. This chain uses TRBV7-6 with TRBJ2-7; tentatively, D is TRBD2 (5 bases). Germline CDR1 is SGHVS and CDR2 is FNYEAQ. The CDR3 covers 13 residues. V was pared by 4 bases and J by 6 bases, with 13 bases between. The CDR3 DNA reads TGTGCCAGCAGCTCCATCACCCGGGGCGAGCAGTACTTC. It is translated as CASSSITRGEQYF.

This clonotype was counted only a few times. A much larger clone is a single base away; this may be a read error. The chain links TRBV4-1 to TRBJ2-2, with a weak D call TRBD1 (6 bases). Germline V gene lookup returns CDR1 MGHRA and CDR2 YSYEKL. There are 14 residues in the CDR3. Trimming shortened V by 5 bases and J by 1 base, and 8 bases separated the two germline ends. The CDR3 nucleotides read TGCGCCAGCAGCAAGGGACAGAACACCGGGGAGCTGTTTTTT. Encoded protein: CASSKGQNTGELFF.

This clonotype was seen repeatedly, ten times or more. The chain recombines TRBV20-1 with TRBJ2-5, with 8 bases that match TRBD2. Germline CDR1 is DFQATT and CDR2 is SNEGSKA (reference sequence). Trimming removed 3 bases from V and 2 bases from J; junction bases left unmatched: 2. The CDR3 length is 13 residues. CDR3: CSARTSVQETQYF. In DNA form, the CDR3 reads TGCAGTGCTAGGACTAGCGTACAAGAGACCCAGTACTTC.

The chain has TRBV18 and TRBJ1-6; D not certain. This CDR3 spans 14 amino acids. Germline CDR1 reads KGHSH; CDR2 reads LQKENI. V was shortened by 3 bases and J by 8 bases, with 11 bases between the two germline ends. CDR3 bases: TGTGCCAGCTCACCCATTTCCCAGGATTCACCCCTCCACTTT. It specifies CASSPISQDSPLHF.

This clonotype was detected many times. The J gene is TRBJ1-3, the V gene TRBV12-3 or TRBV12-4; no reliable D call. The CDR3 has 14 amino acids. Deletions cut 3 bases from V and 2 bases from J, with 8 bases between. CDR3: CASSFGGAGNTIYF. The CDR3 DNA is TGTGCCAGCAGTTTCGGAGGAGCTGGAAACACCATATATTTT.

This clonotype was seen repeatedly, ten times or more. The chain is built from TRBV20-1 and TRBJ2-5, with 7 bases lining up with TRBD1. Looked up from germline, CDR1 is DFQATT and CDR2 is SNEGSKA (reference sequence). The trim removed 6 bases at V and 0 bases at J, leaving 4 bases unmatched. CDR3 length: 13 amino acids. CDR3 coding DNA: TGCAGTGCCGCAGACAGGGACCAAGAGACCCAGTACTTC. Translating gives CSAADRDQETQYF.

This clonotype was detected many times. This chain links TRBV11-1 with TRBJ1-1; a weak D match, TRBD1 (6 bases). V gave up 7 bases and J gave up 1 base, with 16 bases separating them. Germline CDR1 and CDR2: SGHAT and FQDESV (reference sequence). The CDR3 extends over 15 amino acids. The CDR3 DNA sequence: TGTGCCAGCAAAAGTAGGGGGATGGCGAACACTGAAGCTTTCTTT. Its protein is CASKSRGMANTEAFF.

This clonotype was seen at least ten times. The chain couples TRBV5-1 to TRBJ2-6; D uncertain. This CDR3 region has 17 residues. Germline lookup yields CDR1 SGHRS and CDR2 YFSETQ. V was clipped by 1 base and J by 0 bases, with 11 bases between them. The CDR3 spells CASSLSKGSSGANVLTF. CDR3 in DNA: TGCGCCAGCAGCTTGAGTAAGGGAAGCTCTGGGGCCAACGTCCTGACTTTC.

The V call is TRBV6-4, the J call TRBJ2-2; a possible D gene is TRBD2 (5 bases). V was clipped by 3 bases and J by 4 bases, with 9 bases between them. Germline V gene sequence: CDR1 MRHNA, CDR2 SNTAGT. The CDR3 length is 14 residues. The CDR3 region has the DNA TGTGCCAGCAGTGAGGGGAGTGGCACCGGGGAGCTGTTTTTT. Amino acids: CASSEGSGTGELFF.

At least ten counts were recorded for this clonotype. This chain joins TRBV6-1 and TRBJ1-2; D uncertain. Trimming took 8 bases from V and 2 from J, leaving 9 bases between them. The CDR3 extends over 12 amino acids. Germline CDR1 is MNHNS and CDR2 is SASEGT. The CDR3 loop reads CASLGRNYGYTF. The DNA for the CDR3 is TGTGCCAGCCTGGGTCGCAACTATGGCTACACCTTC.